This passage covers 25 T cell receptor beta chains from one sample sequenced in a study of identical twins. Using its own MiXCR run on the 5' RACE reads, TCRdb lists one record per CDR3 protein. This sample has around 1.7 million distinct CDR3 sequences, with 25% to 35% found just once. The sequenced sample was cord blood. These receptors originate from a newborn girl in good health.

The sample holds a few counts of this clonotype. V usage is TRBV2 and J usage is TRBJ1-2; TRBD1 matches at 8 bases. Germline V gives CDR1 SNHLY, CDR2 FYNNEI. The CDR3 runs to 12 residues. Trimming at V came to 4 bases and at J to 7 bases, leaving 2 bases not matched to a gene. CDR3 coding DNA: TGTGCCAGCAGTGTGGGACAGGTTGGCTACACCTTC. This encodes CASSVGQVGYTF.

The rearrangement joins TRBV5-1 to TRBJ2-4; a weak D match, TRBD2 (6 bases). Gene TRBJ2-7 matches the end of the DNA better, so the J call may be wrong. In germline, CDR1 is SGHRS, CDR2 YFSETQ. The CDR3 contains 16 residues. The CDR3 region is CASSRAGKGMPYEQYF. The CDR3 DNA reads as TGCGCCAGCAGCCGGGCGGGGAAGGGGATGCCCTACGAGCAGTACTTC.

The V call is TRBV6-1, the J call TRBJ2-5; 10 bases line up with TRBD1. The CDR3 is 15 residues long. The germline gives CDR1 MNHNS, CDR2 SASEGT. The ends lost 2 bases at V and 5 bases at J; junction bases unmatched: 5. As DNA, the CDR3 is TGTGCCAGCAGTGAAATCGGGACAGGGGAGGAGACCCAGTACTTC. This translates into CASSEIGTGEETQYF.

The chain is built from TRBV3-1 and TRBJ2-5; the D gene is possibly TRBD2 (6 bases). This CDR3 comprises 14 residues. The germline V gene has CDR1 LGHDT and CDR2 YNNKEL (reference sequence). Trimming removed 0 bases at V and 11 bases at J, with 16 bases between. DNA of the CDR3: TGTGCCAGCAGCCAAGAGGGACTTAACAATGAGCAGTACTTC. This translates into CASSQEGLNNEQYF.

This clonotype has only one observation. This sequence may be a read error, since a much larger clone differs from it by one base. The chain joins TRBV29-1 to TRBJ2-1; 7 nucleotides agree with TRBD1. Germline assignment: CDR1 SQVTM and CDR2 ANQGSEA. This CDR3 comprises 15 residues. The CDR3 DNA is TGCGGCGCCATGAAGGCAGGGGGCTCCTACAATGAGCAGTTCTTC. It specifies CGAMKAGGSYNEQFF.

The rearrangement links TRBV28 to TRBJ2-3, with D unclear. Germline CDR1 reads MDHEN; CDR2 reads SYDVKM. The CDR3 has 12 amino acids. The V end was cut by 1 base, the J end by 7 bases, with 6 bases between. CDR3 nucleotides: TGTGCCAGCAGTTTATTCCCCTATACGCAGTATTTT. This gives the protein CASSLFPYTQYF.

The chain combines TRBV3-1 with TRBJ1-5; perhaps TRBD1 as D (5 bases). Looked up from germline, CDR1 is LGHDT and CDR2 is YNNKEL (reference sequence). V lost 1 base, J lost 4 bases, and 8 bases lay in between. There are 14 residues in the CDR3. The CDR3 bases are TGTGCCAGCAGCCAAGCGTGGGGGAATCAGCCCCAGCATTTT. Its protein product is CASSQAWGNQPQHF.

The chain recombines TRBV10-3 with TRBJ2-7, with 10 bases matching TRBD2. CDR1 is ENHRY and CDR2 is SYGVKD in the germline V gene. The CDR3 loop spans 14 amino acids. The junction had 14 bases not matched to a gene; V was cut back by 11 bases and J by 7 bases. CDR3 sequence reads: CAVSGTSENNEQYF. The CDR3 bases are TGTGCCGTTTCCGGGACTAGCGAAAACAATGAGCAGTACTTC.

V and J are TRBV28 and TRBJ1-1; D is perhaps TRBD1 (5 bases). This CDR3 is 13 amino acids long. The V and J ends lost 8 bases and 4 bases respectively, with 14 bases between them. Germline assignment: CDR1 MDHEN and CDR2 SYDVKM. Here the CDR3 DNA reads TGTGCCAGCGTTATCGGGGGTGGCACTGAAGCTTTCTTT. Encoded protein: CASVIGGGTEAFF.

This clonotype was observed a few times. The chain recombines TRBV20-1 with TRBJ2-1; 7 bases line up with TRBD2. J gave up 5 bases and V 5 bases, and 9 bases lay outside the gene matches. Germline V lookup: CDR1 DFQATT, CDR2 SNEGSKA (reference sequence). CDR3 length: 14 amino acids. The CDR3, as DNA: TGCAGTGCTCCTCTCGGGACTATGAACAATGAGCAGTTCTTC. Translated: CSAPLGTMNNEQFF.

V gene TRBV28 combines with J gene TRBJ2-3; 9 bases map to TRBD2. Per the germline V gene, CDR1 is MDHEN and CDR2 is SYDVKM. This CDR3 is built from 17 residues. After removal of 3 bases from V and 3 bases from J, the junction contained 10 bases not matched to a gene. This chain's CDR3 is CASSFSSKREATDTQYF. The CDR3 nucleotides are TGTGCCAGCAGTTTTAGCTCTAAGCGGGAGGCTACAGATACGCAGTATTTT.

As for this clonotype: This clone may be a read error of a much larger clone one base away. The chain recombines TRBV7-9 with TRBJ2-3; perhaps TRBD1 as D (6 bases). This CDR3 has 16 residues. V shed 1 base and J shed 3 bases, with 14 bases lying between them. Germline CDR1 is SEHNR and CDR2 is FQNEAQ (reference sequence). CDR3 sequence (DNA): TGTGCCAGCAGCTTAGGACGAAGGGGGTTGACAGATACGCAGTATTTT. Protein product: CASSLGRRGLTDTQYF.

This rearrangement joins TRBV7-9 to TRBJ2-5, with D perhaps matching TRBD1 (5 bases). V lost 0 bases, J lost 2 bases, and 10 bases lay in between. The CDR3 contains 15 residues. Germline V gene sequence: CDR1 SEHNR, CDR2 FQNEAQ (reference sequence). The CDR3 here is CASSLAETVQETQYF. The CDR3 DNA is TGTGCCAGCAGCTTAGCGGAGACAGTACAAGAGACCCAGTACTTC.

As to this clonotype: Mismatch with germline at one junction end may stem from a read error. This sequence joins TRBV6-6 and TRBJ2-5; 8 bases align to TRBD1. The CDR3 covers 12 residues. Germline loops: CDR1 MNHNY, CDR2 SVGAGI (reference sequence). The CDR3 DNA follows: TGTGCCAGCAGTACCTCGGGACAGGATGGGGTCTTC. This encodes CASSTSGQDGVF.

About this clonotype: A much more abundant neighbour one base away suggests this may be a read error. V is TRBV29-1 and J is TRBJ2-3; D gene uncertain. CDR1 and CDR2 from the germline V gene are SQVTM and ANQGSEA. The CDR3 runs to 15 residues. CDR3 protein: CGVEVVSTDTDTQYF. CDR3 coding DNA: TGCGGCGTTGAAGTCGTGAGCACCGACACAGATACGCAGTATTTT.

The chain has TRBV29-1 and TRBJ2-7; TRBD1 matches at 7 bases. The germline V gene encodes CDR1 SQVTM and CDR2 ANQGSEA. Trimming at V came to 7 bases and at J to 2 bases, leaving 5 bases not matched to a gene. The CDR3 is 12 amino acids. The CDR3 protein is CSAYDRAYEQYF. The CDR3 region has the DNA TGCAGCGCTTACGACAGGGCCTACGAGCAGTACTTC.

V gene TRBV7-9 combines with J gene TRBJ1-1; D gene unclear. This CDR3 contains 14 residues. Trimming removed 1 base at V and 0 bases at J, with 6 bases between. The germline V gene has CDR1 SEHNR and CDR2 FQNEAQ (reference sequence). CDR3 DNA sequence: TGTGCCAGCAGCTTAGATGCAGTGAACACTGAAGCTTTCTTT. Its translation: CASSLDAVNTEAFF.

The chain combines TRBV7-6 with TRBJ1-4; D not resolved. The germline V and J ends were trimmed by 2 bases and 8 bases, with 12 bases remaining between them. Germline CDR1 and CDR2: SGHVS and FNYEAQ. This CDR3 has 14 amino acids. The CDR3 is CASSLNRGWEKLFF. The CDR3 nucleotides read TGTGCCAGCAGCTTAAACCGGGGATGGGAAAAACTGTTTTTT.

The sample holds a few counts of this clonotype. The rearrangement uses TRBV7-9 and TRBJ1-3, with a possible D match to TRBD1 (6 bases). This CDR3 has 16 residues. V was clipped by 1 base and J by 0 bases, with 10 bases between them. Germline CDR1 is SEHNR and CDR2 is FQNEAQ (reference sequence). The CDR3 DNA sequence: TGTGCCAGCAGCTTAGACCGGGACAACTCTGGAAACACCATATATTTT. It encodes CASSLDRDNSGNTIYF.

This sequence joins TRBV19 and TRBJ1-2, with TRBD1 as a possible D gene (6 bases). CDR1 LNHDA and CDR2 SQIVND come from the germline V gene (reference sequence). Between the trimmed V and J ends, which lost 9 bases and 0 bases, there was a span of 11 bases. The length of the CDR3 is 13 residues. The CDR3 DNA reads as TGTGCCAGCAGGGGAAAAGCTAACTATGGCTACACCTTC. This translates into CASRGKANYGYTF. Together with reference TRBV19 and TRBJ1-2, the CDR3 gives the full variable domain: DGGITQSPKYLFRKEGQNVTLSCEQNLNHDAMYWYRQDPGQGLRLIYYSQIVNDFQKGDIAEGYSVSREKKESFPLTVTSAQKNPTAFYLCASRGKANYGYTFGSGTRLTVV.

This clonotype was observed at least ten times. The CDR3 DNA reads as TGTGCCAGCAGCCCCCGACTAGCGGGAGCCTCCTACGAGCAGTACTTC. Amino acid sequence: CASSPRLAGASYEQYF. The J gene is TRBJ2-7, the V gene TRBV6-6, with 12 bases matching TRBD2. V lost 6 bases, J lost 0 bases, and 6 bases stayed unmatched. This CDR3 is built from 16 residues. Germline values: CDR1 MNHNY, CDR2 SVGAGI (reference sequence).

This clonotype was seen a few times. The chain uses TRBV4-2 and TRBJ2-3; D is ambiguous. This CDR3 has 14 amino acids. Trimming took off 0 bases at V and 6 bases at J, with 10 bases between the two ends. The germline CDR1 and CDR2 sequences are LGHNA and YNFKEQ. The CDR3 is CASSQDFYGDTQYF. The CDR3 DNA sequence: TGTGCCAGCAGCCAAGATTTTTACGGGGATACGCAGTATTTT.

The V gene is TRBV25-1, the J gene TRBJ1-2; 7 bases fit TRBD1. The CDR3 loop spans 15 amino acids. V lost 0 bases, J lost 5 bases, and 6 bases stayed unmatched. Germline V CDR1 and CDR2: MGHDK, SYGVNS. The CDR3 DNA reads TGTGCCAGCAGTGAATACCTAGGGGGCGAATATGGCTACACCTTC. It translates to CASSEYLGGEYGYTF.

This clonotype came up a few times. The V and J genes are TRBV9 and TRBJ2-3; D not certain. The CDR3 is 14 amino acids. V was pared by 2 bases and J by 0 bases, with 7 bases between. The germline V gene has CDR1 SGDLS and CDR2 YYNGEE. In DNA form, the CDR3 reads TGTGCCAGCAGCGTTATCTCTAGCACAGATACGCAGTATTTT. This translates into CASSVISSTDTQYF.

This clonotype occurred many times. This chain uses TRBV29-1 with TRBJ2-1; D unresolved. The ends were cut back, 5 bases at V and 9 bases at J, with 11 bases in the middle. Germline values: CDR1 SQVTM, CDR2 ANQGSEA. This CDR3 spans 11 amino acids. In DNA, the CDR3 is TGCAGCGTTTATACCCCCTCTGAGCAGTTCTTC. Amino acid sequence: CSVYTPSEQFF.